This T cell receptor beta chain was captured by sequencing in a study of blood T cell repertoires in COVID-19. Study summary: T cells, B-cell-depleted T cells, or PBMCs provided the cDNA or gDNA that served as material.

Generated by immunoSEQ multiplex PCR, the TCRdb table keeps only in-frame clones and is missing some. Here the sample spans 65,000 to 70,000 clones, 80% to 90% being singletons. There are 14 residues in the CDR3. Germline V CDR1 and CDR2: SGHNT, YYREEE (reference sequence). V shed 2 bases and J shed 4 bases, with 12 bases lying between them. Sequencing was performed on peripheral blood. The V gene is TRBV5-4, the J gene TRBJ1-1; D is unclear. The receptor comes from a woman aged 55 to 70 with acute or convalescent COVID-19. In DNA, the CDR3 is TGTGCCAGCAGCTTCAACCAGGCGTCCACTGAAGCTTTCTTT. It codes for CASSFNQASTEAFF.